The rows below give T cell receptor beta chains drawn from one sample of a study of patients and donors after allogeneic stem cell transplantation. TCRdb ran MiXCR on the RT-PCR reads and lists one entry per CDR3 protein. The sample has roughly 190,000 distinct CDR3 sequences; 41% are singletons. Source material: blood, either unsorted or a sorted T cell fraction (not recorded which). Receptor source: a human donor who was either an allogeneic HSCT recipient or a stem cell or donor lymphocyte infusion donor (not recorded which). It is not recorded whose cells these are; they may come from a transplant donor. The CDR3 runs from the conserved cysteine through the conserved F or W. D genes are given only for firm matches.

D	V	J	DNA	CDR3
NA	TRBV4-3	TRBJ2-1	TGCGCCAGCAGCCAAGATAGGGTAAACTCCTACAATGAGCAGTTCTTC	CASSQDRVNSYNEQFF
TRBD2	TRBV4-3	TRBJ2-1	TGCGCCAGCAGCCAAGAGTCTAGCGGCTACTACAATGAGCAGTTCTTC	CASSQESSGYYNEQFF
NA	TRBV10-3	TRBJ1-2	TGTGCCATCAGTGAGGCAGGGCTTTCCAATGGCTACACCTTC	CAISEAGLSNGYTF
NA	TRBV3-1	TRBJ1-2	TGTGCCAGCAGCCCACAGGGTGAAGGAGGCTACACCTTC	CASSPQGEGGYTF
NA	TRBV30	TRBJ1-3	TGTGCCTGGAGATCGCCAGTAAGGAACACCATATATTTT	CAWRSPVRNTIYF
NA	TRBV9	TRBJ2-7	TGTGCCAGCAGCGTAATGGGTTTGGGTCAGACTCGCCTCCACGAGCAGTACTTC	CASSVMGLGQTRLHEQYF
NA	TRBV12-3/TRBV12-4	TRBJ1-3	TGTGCCAGCAGTTTTTTAGGGAAGGCTTTTTCTGGAAACACCATATATTTT	CASSFLGKAFSGNTIYF
TRBD2	TRBV25-1	TRBJ2-1	TGTGCCAGCAGTGGTCCGGGACTAGGCGTCAATAATGAGCAGTTCTTC	CASSGPGLGVNNEQFF
NA	TRBV12-3/TRBV12-4	TRBJ2-6	TGTGCCAGCAGTGGCACCTCTGGGGCCAACGTCCTGACTTTC	CASSGTSGANVLTF
TRBD2	TRBV4-1	TRBJ2-7	TGCGCCAGCAGCCAAGGGGACTACTTCTACGAGCAGTACTTC	CASSQGDYFYEQYF